A selection of T cell receptor beta chains follows, all from one sample in a study of cytomegalovirus exposure and HLA in healthy donors. TCRdb's copy holds only in-frame clones and misses some; the assay was immunoSEQ multiplex PCR. Seen in this sample are about 99,000 clones; the ten most common clones hold roughly 3.5%. Material for sequencing was PBMCs. These receptor sequences come from a man in his forties in good health and CMV-seronegative. CDR3s include the opening cysteine and the closing phenylalanine or tryptophan. The D gene is left open where the match is weak.

D gene: TRBD2
J gene: TRBJ2-7
V gene: TRBV2
CDR3 DNA: TGTGCCAGCAGTGAACTAGCGGGGGAGGACTACGAGCAGTACTTC
CDR3 protein: CASSELAGEDYEQYF

D gene: TRBD2
J gene: TRBJ2-2
V gene: TRBV29-1
CDR3 DNA: TGCAGCGTTGCGGGGGGACTGAACACCGGGGAGCTGTTTTTT
CDR3 protein: CSVAGGLNTGELFF

D gene: TRBD2
J gene: TRBJ2-7
V gene: TRBV7-8
CDR3 DNA: TGTGCCAGCAGCTTAGCGCTCGAGACTAGCAAGTACTTC
CDR3 protein: CASSLALETSKYF

D gene: TRBD1
J gene: TRBJ1-2
V gene: TRBV2
CDR3 DNA: TGTGCCAGCAGTCACAAGAGACAGGGGGGCGGCTACACCTTC
CDR3 protein: CASSHKRQGGGYTF

D gene: -
J gene: TRBJ1-6
V gene: TRBV9
CDR3 DNA: TGTGCCAGCAGCTTGACAGACACAAATTCACCCCTCCACTTT
CDR3 protein: CASSLTDTNSPLHF

D gene: -
J gene: TRBJ1-5
V gene: TRBV5-1
CDR3 DNA: TGCGCCAGCAGCTTGGCCCCTGGGGAGGGCCAGCCCCAGCATTTT
CDR3 protein: CASSLAPGEGQPQHF

D gene: -
J gene: TRBJ2-2
V gene: TRBV6-5
CDR3 DNA: TGTGCCAGCAGCCGAACAACGAACACCGGGGAGCTGTTTTTT
CDR3 protein: CASSRTTNTGELFF

D gene: -
J gene: TRBJ2-7
V gene: TRBV10-1
CDR3 DNA: TGCGCCAGCAGTGAGTCGACGGGGAACGAGCAGTACTTC
CDR3 protein: CASSESTGNEQYF

D gene: TRBD1
J gene: TRBJ1-5
V gene: TRBV18
CDR3 DNA: TGTGCCAGCTCATCCAACAGGGGTAGCAATCAGCCCCAGCATTTT
CDR3 protein: CASSSNRGSNQPQHF

D gene: -
J gene: TRBJ1-3
V gene: TRBV6-5
CDR3 DNA: TGTGCCAGCAGTTACCGAGGGCATGGAAACACCATATATTTT
CDR3 protein: CASSYRGHGNTIYF

D gene: -
J gene: TRBJ2-7
V gene: TRBV7-9
CDR3 DNA: TGTGCCAGCAGCACCCAGGGGTACGAGCAGTACTTC
CDR3 protein: CASSTQGYEQYF

D gene: -
J gene: TRBJ1-4
V gene: TRBV6-5
CDR3 DNA: TGTGCCAGCAGTTACTCTGGCAACCCAAATGAAAAACTGTTTTTT
CDR3 protein: CASSYSGNPNEKLFF

D gene: TRBD1
J gene: TRBJ2-2
V gene: TRBV19
CDR3 DNA: TGTGCCAGTAGTATCGTTGGACAGGGGGCTGCTGGGGAGCTGTTTTTT
CDR3 protein: CASSIVGQGAAGELFF

D gene: -
J gene: TRBJ2-2
V gene: TRBV19
CDR3 DNA: TGTGCCAGTACGGCAGGGCTGGACACCGGGGAGCTGTTTTTT
CDR3 protein: CASTAGLDTGELFF

D gene: TRBD1
J gene: TRBJ1-6
V gene: TRBV13
CDR3 DNA: TGTGCCAGCAGCTTAGTTGGGACAGGGGGGAATTCACCCCTCCACTTT
CDR3 protein: CASSLVGTGGNSPLHF